Frequency places the clone carrying this TCR beta chain as medium-sized. Its antigen is not identified. TCRdb keeps only in-frame clones here, not all; method: immunoSEQ multiplex PCR. The repertoire table contains about 780 clones. This sample stems from a study of synovial regulatory T cells in juvenile arthritis. About the research overall: Treatments: a few naive, over five methotrexate, one methotrexate plus infliximab, one unknown.

The synovial samples were synovial fluid, paired with peripheral blood from each active arthritis patient. Synovial Tregs were as TSDR-demethylated as blood and healthy-donor Tregs. Study results and limitations: Synovial Tregs shared more CDR3 sequences with iaTregs than other blood Tregs.

The CDR3 spans 15 residues. The DNA is unrecorded. The germline V gene encodes CDR1 SGHTA and CDR2 FQGNSA. The sample was Treg cells from the synovium. The TCR sequence derives from a donor younger than 30 with juvenile idiopathic arthritis. The chain couples TRBV7-2 to TRBJ2-1; TCRdb lists TRBD2, though no DNA is available to test this call. CDR3 residues: CASSLLAGGYNEQFF. The complete variable domain, with remaining parts taken from reference TRBV7-2 and TRBJ2-1, reads GAGVSQSPSNKVTEKGKDVELRCDPISGHTALYWYRQSLGQGLEFLIYFQGNSAPDKSGLPSDRFSAERTGGSVSTLTIQRTQQEDSAVYLCASSLLAGGYNEQFFGPGTRLTVL.